This TCR beta chain appears in the sequencing data of a study of cytomegalovirus exposure and HLA in healthy donors. This clone was detected only a few times. Antigen: not known. This CDR3 has 12 residues. V shed 2 bases and J shed 1 base, with 3 bases lying between them. Germline loops: CDR1 SGHNT, CDR2 YYREEE (reference sequence). Primers included in the PCR were 60 Vbeta and 13 Jbeta primers. This table comes from immunoSEQ multiplex PCR, and its TCRdb copy is limited to in-frame clones, with some not included. The sample yields some 150,000 clones, 83% seen once. Study results and caveats: A later analysis linked a missense DCLRE1C variant to TCR beta V- and J-gene trimming. When a later analysis compared HLA-associated TCR beta chains with equally common others, the HLA-associated chains turned out to be more clonally expanded and to have lower generation probabilities. A later look showed TCR association rates differing by HLA locus, highest for DRB1 and lowest for HLA-C.

The chain links TRBV5-4 to TRBJ1-2; no reliable D call. The receptor was derived from a man aged 35 to 55 in good health and CMV-seronegative. The specimen sequenced was PBMCs. CDR3 sequence: CASSFGNYGYTF. CDR3 nucleotides: TGTGCCAGCAGCTTCGGTAACTATGGCTACACCTTC.